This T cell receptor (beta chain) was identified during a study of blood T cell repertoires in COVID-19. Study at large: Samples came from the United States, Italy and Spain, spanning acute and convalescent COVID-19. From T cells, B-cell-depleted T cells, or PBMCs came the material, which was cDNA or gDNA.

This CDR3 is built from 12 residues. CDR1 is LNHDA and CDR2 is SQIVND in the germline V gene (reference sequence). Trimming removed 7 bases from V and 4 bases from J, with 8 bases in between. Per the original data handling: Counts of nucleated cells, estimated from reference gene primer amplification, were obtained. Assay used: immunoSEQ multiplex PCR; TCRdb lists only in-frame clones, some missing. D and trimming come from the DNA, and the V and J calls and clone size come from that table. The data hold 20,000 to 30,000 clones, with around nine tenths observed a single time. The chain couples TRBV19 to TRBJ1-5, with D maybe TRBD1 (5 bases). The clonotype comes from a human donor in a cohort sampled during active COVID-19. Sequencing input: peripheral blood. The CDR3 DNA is TGTGCCAGTACAGGGTCGAATCAGCCCCAGCATTTT. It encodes CASTGSNQPQHF.